The 21 T cell receptor beta chains below were found in one sample sequenced in a study of regulatory T cells in long-lasting Graves disease (dated by TCRdb to the early 2020s). In light of the paper, this sample's time point label describes: newly diagnosed GD, antithyroid drugs for less than 3 months. For both TCR sequencing and RNA sequencing, RNA was extracted from PBMCs in TRIzol. Receptors were amplified or captured by multiplex PCR. Sequenced using an Illumina HiSeq 4000. To build TCR beta libraries, CDR3 regions were amplified by Arm-PCR using iRepertoire HTBI primers. Through fastp at Q25 and MiXCR, TCRdb rebuilt clones from the public reads, retaining in-frame beta chains. One record per CDR3 amino acid sequence lists the most common genes and DNA. The sample data list about 500,000 distinct CDR3 sequences, and about a sixth of these were observed just once. Less than 15% of the sample is taken by the ten largest.

The same sample was also used in a study of T cells in Graves' hyperthyroidism and ophthalmopathy.

The sample was peripheral blood mononuclear cells (PBMCs), taken at new diagnosis, from a patient treated with antithyroid drugs. The receptors were sampled from a man aged 35-49 years with Graves disease. Donor details come from another sample of the same person, matched by shared clones.

This clonotype occurred many times. V usage is TRBV11-1 and J usage is TRBJ2-1; D is undetermined. Trimming removed 5 bases from V and 0 bases from J, with 14 bases in between. The CDR3 totals 16 residues. CDR1 and CDR2 (germline): SGHAT, FQDESV (reference sequence). CDR3 coding DNA: TGTGCCAGCAGCCCATTATTGGAGAGCTCCTACAATGAGCAGTTCTTC. It encodes CASSPLLESSYNEQFF.

The chain has TRBV28 and TRBJ2-3; D gene ambiguous. CDR3 length equals 14 residues. The germline gives CDR1 MDHEN, CDR2 SYDVKM. The V gene lost 6 bases and the J gene lost 0 bases, with 10 bases spanning the gap. The DNA of the CDR3 is TGTGCCAGCAGGAATAACGGGAGCACAGATACGCAGTATTTT. Residues: CASRNNGSTDTQYF.

This clonotype was recorded once. The CDR3 here is CATSRGSGGRSDTQYF. The DNA for the CDR3 is TGTGCCACCAGCAGAGGGTCTGGGGGCCGGTCAGATACGCAGTATTTT. The chain joins TRBV15 to TRBJ2-3; weak D call: TRBD1 (6 bases). V dropped 1 base and J dropped 4 bases, with 15 bases sitting between them. This CDR3 region has 16 residues. Germline assignment: CDR1 LNHNV and CDR2 YYDKDF (reference sequence).

This clonotype has more than one count but fewer than ten. This chain connects TRBV9 to TRBJ2-5; D might be TRBD2 (6 bases). The CDR3 runs to 16 residues. V lost 3 bases to trimming and J lost 0 bases, with 15 bases between them. Per germline, CDR1 SGDLS and CDR2 YYNGEE. DNA for the CDR3: TGTGCCAGCAGCGCGAGAGCACGGGAGTACCAAGAGACCCAGTACTTC. Translating it yields CASSARAREYQETQYF.

This rearrangement joins TRBV7-6 to TRBJ1-2; TRBD1 agrees at 10 bases. The length of the CDR3 is 15 residues. J lost 5 bases, V lost 1 base, and 4 bases had no gene match. Germline V gene data show CDR1 as SGHVS and CDR2 as FNYEAQ. CDR3 sequence reads: CASSLGTGGGYGYTF. For the CDR3, the DNA is TGTGCCAGCAGCTTAGGGACAGGGGGAGGATATGGCTACACCTTC.

This clonotype was seen at least ten times. The chain employs TRBV11-2 and TRBJ2-1; 9 bases match TRBD1. The CDR3 has 15 residues. V shed 7 bases, J shed 4 bases, and the junction held 8 bases outside the gene matches. CDR1 SGHAT and CDR2 FQNNGV come from the germline V gene. The CDR3 bases are TGTGCCAGCACCGAAACAGGGGGCGCTTACAATGAGCAGTTCTTC. Amino acid sequence: CASTETGGAYNEQFF. The whole variable domain, remainder taken from reference TRBV11-2 and TRBJ2-1, is EAGVAQSPRYKIIEKRQSVAFWCNPISGHATLYWYQQILGQGPKLLIQFQNNGVVDDSQLPKDRFSAERLKGVDSTLKIQPAKLEDSAVYLCASTETGGAYNEQFFGPGTRLTVL.

At least ten counts were recorded for this clonotype. J is TRBJ1-1 and V is TRBV11-2; weak D call: TRBD1 (5 bases). V shed 2 bases and J shed 0 bases, with 13 bases lying between them. CDR1 is SGHAT and CDR2 is FQNNGV in the germline V gene. CDR3 size: 16 residues. The CDR3 DNA follows: TGTGCCAGCAGCTTATATAACGGGGGGTTGAACACTGAAGCTTTCTTT. Translation: CASSLYNGGLNTEAFF.

This clonotype was counted many times. This rearrangement joins TRBV12-5 to TRBJ2-2, with a possible D match to TRBD1 (5 bases). This CDR3 is built from 16 residues. Germline lookup yields CDR1 LGHNT and CDR2 FRNRAP. Trimming took off 0 bases at V and 5 bases at J, with 13 bases between the two ends. The CDR3 loop is CASGLVVTEKTGELFF. CDR3 coding DNA: TGTGCTAGTGGTTTGGTGGTGACAGAAAAGACCGGGGAGCTGTTTTTT.

The chain combines TRBV5-8 with TRBJ1-5; 8 bases map to TRBD1. The CDR3 loop spans 16 amino acids. J lost 7 bases, V lost 1 base, and 10 bases had no gene match. The germline V gene has CDR1 SGHTS and CDR2 YDEGEE. CDR3 nucleotide sequence: TGTGCCAGCAGCTTGAGGGCAGGGGGCGGCCGACAGCCCCAGCATTTT. As protein: CASSLRAGGGRQPQHF.

Of note for this clonotype: Likely a read error: the CDR3 ends without its conserved phenylalanine or tryptophan. V usage is TRBV19 and J usage is TRBJ2-7; 7 bases are shared with TRBD1. The CDR3 runs to 12 residues. Trimming took 5 bases from V and 4 from J; bases not matched to a gene: 2. Germline lookup yields CDR1 LNHDA and CDR2 SQIVND (reference sequence). The CDR3 loop is CASSPGGYEQYL. The CDR3 DNA is TGTGCCAGTAGTCCAGGGGGATACGAGCAGTACCTC.

Only a few counts were recorded for this clonotype. The chain combines TRBV20-1 with TRBJ2-2, with D perhaps matching TRBD2 (5 bases). Germline V lookup: CDR1 DFQATT, CDR2 SNEGSKA (reference sequence). The CDR3 contains 15 residues. The V end was cut by 2 bases, the J end by 2 bases, with 12 bases between. This CDR3 is CSARSLGKNTGELFF. CDR3 DNA: TGCAGTGCTAGAAGCCTCGGGAAAAACACCGGGGAGCTGTTTTTT.

This clonotype came up many times. This chain uses TRBV3-1 with TRBJ2-2; D is perhaps TRBD1 or TRBD2 (5 bases each). Trimming removed 3 bases from V and 5 bases from J, with 13 bases in between. The CDR3 consists of 15 residues. CDR1 and CDR2 (germline): LGHDT, YNNKEL (reference sequence). The CDR3 reads CASSHRDGGTGELFF. The CDR3 DNA sequence: TGTGCCAGCAGCCACCGGGACGGAGGAACCGGGGAGCTGTTTTTT. The complete variable domain, with remaining parts taken from reference TRBV3-1 and TRBJ2-2, reads DTAVSQTPKYLVTQMGNDKSIKCEQNLGHDTMYWYKQDSKKFLKIMFSYNNKELIINETVPNRFSPKSPDKAHLNLHINSLELGDSAVYFCASSHRDGGTGELFFGEGSRLTVL.

This clonotype occurred a few times. Germline is not matched at one junction end, which may reflect a read error. The chain combines TRBV7-8 with TRBJ2-7; maybe TRBD2 (7 bases). This CDR3 has 14 residues. The germline V gene has CDR1 SGHVS and CDR2 FQNEAQ. The CDR3 DNA is TGTACCAGCAGCTTACGCGGGGGCTCTGACGAGCAGTACTTC. It encodes CTSSLRGGSDEQYF.

This clonotype was recorded many times. The V call is TRBV27, the J call TRBJ1-4; perhaps TRBD1 as D (5 bases). This CDR3 spans 14 amino acids. Germline CDR1 MNHEY, CDR2 SMNVEV (reference sequence). Trimming left V 2 bases short and J 7 bases short, with 11 bases between. The CDR3 DNA is TGTGCCAGCAGTTTAGCAGGGTCGGGTGAAAAACTGTTTTTT. Residues: CASSLAGSGEKLFF.

The V call is TRBV28, the J call TRBJ1-2, with D possibly being TRBD1 (6 bases). V shed 4 bases and J shed 5 bases, with 11 bases lying between them. Germline V gene sequence: CDR1 MDHEN, CDR2 SYDVKM. The CDR3 runs 13 residues. This CDR3 is CASSSGGQYGYTF. In DNA, the CDR3 is TGTGCCAGCAGTTCCGGGGGCCAATATGGCTACACCTTC.

The V gene is TRBV7-9, the J gene TRBJ1-1, with D perhaps matching TRBD1 (5 bases). CDR3 length: 14 amino acids. CDR1 is SEHNR, CDR2 FQNEAQ, per germline (reference sequence). V dropped 1 base and J dropped 4 bases, with 10 bases sitting between them. The CDR3 region is CASSLDGGVTEAFF. The CDR3 region has the DNA TGTGCCAGCAGCTTAGATGGGGGGGTCACTGAAGCTTTCTTT.

This clonotype was seen repeatedly, ten times or more. For the CDR3, the DNA is TGTGCCAGCAGCTTGACAGCGGGAGGGGCGAACACCGGGGAGCTGTTTTTT. It specifies CASSLTAGGANTGELFF. The chain couples TRBV7-3 to TRBJ2-2; 10 nucleotides align to TRBD2. The V segment lost 3 bases and the J segment 0 bases; nucleotides outside the gene matches: 4. Germline V gene sequence: CDR1 SGHTA, CDR2 FQGTGA. CDR3 length equals 17 residues.

This clonotype was counted a few times. The J gene is TRBJ2-5, the V gene TRBV30, with 12 bases that match TRBD2. After removal of 1 base from V and 4 bases from J, the junction contained 7 bases not matched to a gene. This CDR3 is 16 amino acids long. Germline CDR1 is GTSNPN and CDR2 is SVGIG (reference sequence). The CDR3 is CAWSALAGGPGETQYF. DNA for the CDR3: TGTGCCTGGAGTGCCCTAGCGGGAGGGCCCGGAGAGACCCAGTACTTC.

This clonotype occurred many times. The chain carries TRBV5-1 and TRBJ2-5; D is uncertain. The CDR3 extends over 12 amino acids. The germline V and J ends were trimmed by 5 bases and 2 bases, with 7 bases remaining between them. Per the germline V gene, CDR1 is SGHRS and CDR2 is YFSETQ. CDR3 protein: CASSWQQETQYF. In DNA, the CDR3 is TGCGCCAGCAGTTGGCAACAAGAGACCCAGTACTTC.

This rearrangement joins TRBV7-8 to TRBJ2-7; TRBD2 agrees at 14 bases. The V and J ends lost 2 bases and 5 bases, in that order; junction bases with no gene match: 8. The germline V gene encodes CDR1 SGHVS and CDR2 FQNEAQ. The CDR3 has 17 residues. CDR3 amino acids: CASSLLSEGLAGDEQYF. The CDR3 region has the DNA TGTGCCAGCAGCTTATTATCTGAGGGACTAGCGGGAGACGAGCAGTACTTC.

Many counts were recorded for this clonotype. Here the CDR3 reads CASSLWGGADTQYF. The CDR3 bases are TGTGCCAGCAGTCTTTGGGGGGGAGCAGATACGCAGTATTTT. V gene TRBV27 combines with J gene TRBJ2-3; the match to TRBD2 covers 7 bases. This CDR3 contains 14 residues. Losses at the gene ends were 5 bases for V and 4 bases for J; bases not matched to a gene: 6. Germline V gives CDR1 MNHEY, CDR2 SMNVEV (reference sequence).